The TCR beta chain described here comes from a study of patients and donors after allogeneic stem cell transplantation. The CDR3 consists of 14 residues. V was cut by 8 bases and J by 3 bases, with 16 bases left in between. TCRdb called the RT-PCR reads again in MiXCR, with one record for every CDR3 protein. The repertoire holds some 880,000 distinct CDR3 sequences, 15% to 20% seen once, with roughly 6% in the top ten. This chain connects TRBV12-3 or TRBV12-4 to TRBJ2-5; tentative D call: TRBD2 (7 bases). The TCR originated in a human donor who was either an allogeneic HSCT recipient or a stem cell or donor lymphocyte infusion donor (not recorded which). It is not recorded whose cells these are; they may come from a transplant donor. The specimen sequenced was blood, either unsorted or a sorted T cell fraction (not recorded which). CDR3 DNA sequence: TGTGCCAGCGATTGGGGAGGGGGTAAAGAGACCCAGTACTTC. Protein: CASDWGGGKETQYF.